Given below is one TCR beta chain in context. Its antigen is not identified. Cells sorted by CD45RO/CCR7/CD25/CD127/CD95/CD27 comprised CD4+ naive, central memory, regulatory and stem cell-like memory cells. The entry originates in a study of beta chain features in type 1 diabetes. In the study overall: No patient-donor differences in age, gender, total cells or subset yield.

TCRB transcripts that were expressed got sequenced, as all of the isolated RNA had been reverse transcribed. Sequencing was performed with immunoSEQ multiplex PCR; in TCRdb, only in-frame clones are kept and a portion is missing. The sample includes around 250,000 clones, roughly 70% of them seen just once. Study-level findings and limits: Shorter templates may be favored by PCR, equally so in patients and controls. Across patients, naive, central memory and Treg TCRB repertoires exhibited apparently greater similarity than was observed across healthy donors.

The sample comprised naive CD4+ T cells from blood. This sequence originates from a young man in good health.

CDR3 residues: CSVAPGKQTQYF. The CDR3 DNA sequence: TGCAGCGTAGCTCCAGGGAAACAGACCCAGTACTTC. This sequence joins TRBV29-1 and TRBJ2-5, with D possibly being TRBD1 (5 bases). CDR3 length equals 12 residues. The germline V and J ends were trimmed by 6 bases and 6 bases, with 14 bases remaining between them. The germline V gene has CDR1 SQVTM and CDR2 ANQGSEA.